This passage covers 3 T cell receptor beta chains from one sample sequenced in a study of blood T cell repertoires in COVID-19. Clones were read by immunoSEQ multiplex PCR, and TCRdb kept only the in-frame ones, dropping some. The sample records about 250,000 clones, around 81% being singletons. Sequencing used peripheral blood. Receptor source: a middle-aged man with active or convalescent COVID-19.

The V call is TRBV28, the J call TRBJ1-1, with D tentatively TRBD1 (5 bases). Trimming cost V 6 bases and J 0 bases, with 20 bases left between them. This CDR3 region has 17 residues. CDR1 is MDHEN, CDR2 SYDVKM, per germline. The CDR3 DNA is TGTGCCAGCAGCTCGACAATATCCGGGGGGATGAACACTGAAGCTTTCTTT. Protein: CASSSTISGGMNTEAFF.

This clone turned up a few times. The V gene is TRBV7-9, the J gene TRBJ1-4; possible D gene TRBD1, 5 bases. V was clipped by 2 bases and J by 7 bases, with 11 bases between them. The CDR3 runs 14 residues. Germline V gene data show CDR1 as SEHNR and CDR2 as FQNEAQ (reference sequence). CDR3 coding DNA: TGTGCCAGCAGCTTAAGGACAAATTCTGAAAAACTGTTTTTT. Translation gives CASSLRTNSEKLFF.

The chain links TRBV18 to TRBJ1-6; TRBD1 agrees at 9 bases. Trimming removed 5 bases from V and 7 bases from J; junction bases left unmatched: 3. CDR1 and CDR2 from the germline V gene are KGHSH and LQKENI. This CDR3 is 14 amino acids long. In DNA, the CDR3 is TGTGCCAGCTCATCAACAGGGGGCAATTCACCCCTCCACTTT. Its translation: CASSSTGGNSPLHF.